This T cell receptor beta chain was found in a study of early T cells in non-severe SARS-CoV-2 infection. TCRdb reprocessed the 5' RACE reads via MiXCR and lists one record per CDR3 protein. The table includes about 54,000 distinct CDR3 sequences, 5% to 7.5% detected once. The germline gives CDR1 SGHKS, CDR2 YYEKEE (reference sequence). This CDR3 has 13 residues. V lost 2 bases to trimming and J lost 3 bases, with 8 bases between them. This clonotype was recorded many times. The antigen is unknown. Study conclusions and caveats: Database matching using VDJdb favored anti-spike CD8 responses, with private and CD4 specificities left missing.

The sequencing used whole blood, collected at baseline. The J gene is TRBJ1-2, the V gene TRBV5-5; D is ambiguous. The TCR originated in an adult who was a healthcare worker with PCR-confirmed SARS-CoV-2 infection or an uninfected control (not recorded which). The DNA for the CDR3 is TGTGCCAGCAGCTTCTCCGGACACTATGGCTACACCTTC. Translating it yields CASSFSGHYGYTF.